The 5 T cell receptor beta chains reported below all come from one sample, sequenced in a study of T cell responses to AZD1222 COVID-19 vaccine. Profiling relied on immunoSEQ multiplex PCR, and the TCRdb table lists in-frame clones only, not all of them. Seen here are some 140,000 clones, approximately 92% observed once, and the top ten hold around 7.1%. The sample consisted of peripheral blood, taken 28 days after the second AZD1222 dose. Receptors were obtained from an adult who received the AZD1222 COVID-19 vaccine.

This sequence joins TRBV7-9 and TRBJ1-1; the D is unclear. V lost 0 bases and J lost 5, with 13 bases in between. Germline CDR1 reads SEHNR; CDR2 reads FQNEAQ (reference sequence). The CDR3 is 15 residues long. The CDR3 loop is CASSLALGALTEAFF. The CDR3 DNA sequence: TGTGCCAGCAGCTTAGCGCTAGGCGCTCTGACTGAAGCTTTCTTT.

The rearrangement joins TRBV7-9 to TRBJ1-6, with D unclear. This CDR3 is 18 amino acids long. V lost 3 bases, J lost 11 bases, and 26 bases lay in between. CDR1 is SEHNR and CDR2 is FQNEAQ in the germline V gene (reference sequence). CDR3 loop: CASSFNYGTLDPVPPLHF. DNA for the CDR3: TGTGCCAGCAGCTTTAACTACGGCACTTTGGACCCCGTTCCACCCCTCCACTTT. Drawing the rest from reference TRBV7-9 and TRBJ1-6, the complete variable domain is DTGVSQNPRHKITKRGQNVTFRCDPISEHNRLYWYRQTLGQGPEFLTYFQNEAQLEKSRLLSDRFSAERPKGSFSTLEIQRTEQGDSAMYLCASSFNYGTLDPVPPLHFGNGTRLTVT.

The chain joins TRBV19 to TRBJ1-1; a weak D match, TRBD1 (6 bases). This CDR3 contains 17 residues. CDR1 is LNHDA, CDR2 SQIVND, per germline (reference sequence). Deletions cut 3 bases from V and 6 bases from J, with 23 bases between. Here the CDR3 DNA reads TGTGCCAGTAGTATGAGGGGGGCGGTTATCGCGTTCTCTGAAGCTTTCTTT. Its protein is CASSMRGAVIAFSEAFF.

Here the CDR3 DNA reads TGTGCCAGCAGTGGCCCGGTTAACTATGGCTACACCTTC. Translated: CASSGPVNYGYTF. V usage is TRBV9 and J usage is TRBJ1-2, with no clear D. This CDR3 has 13 residues. With 5 bases removed from V and 1 base from J, the gap between germline ends came to 9 bases. The V gene's germline CDR1 is SGDLS and CDR2 YYNGEE.

This rearrangement joins TRBV28 to TRBJ2-2; 8 bases line up with TRBD2. CDR1 and CDR2 (germline): MDHEN, SYDVKM. With 8 bases clipped from V and 6 bases from J, the junction kept 14 bases outside the gene matches. The CDR3 sequence is 16 residues long. The CDR3 DNA sequence: TGTGCCAGCGGCACCTCCCGGGGGGGTCAGGCCGGGGAGCTGTTTTTT. As protein: CASGTSRGGQAGELFF.